The clone carrying this T cell receptor (beta chain) came up a few times. This CDR3 is 17 amino acids long. Germline V CDR1 and CDR2: SNHLY, FYNNEI. With 4 bases clipped from V and 1 base from J, the junction kept 6 bases outside the gene matches. The repertoire was sequenced with immunoSEQ multiplex PCR; TCRdb's copy has only in-frame clones and lacks some. The sample shows 70,000 or so clones, about 74% of them seen only once. This sample is part of a study of blood T cell repertoires in COVID-19. The source is a human donor in a cohort sampled during active COVID-19. Material: peripheral blood. This rearrangement joins TRBV2 to TRBJ2-2; 10 bases fit TRBD2. The CDR3 sequence: CASSGFWTSGNTGELFF. The DNA for the CDR3 is TGTGCCAGCAGTGGCTTTTGGACTAGCGGGAACACCGGGGAGCTGTTTTTT.